These 10 T cell receptor beta chains were sequenced from one sample in a study of cytomegalovirus exposure and HLA in healthy donors. The PCR ran on 60 Vbeta and 13 Jbeta primers. Clones were read by immunoSEQ multiplex PCR, and TCRdb kept only the in-frame ones, dropping some. The table records about 170,000 clones, around 74% of them present only once. The material sequenced was PBMCs. All receptors come from a female donor in good health and CMV-seronegative.

The V gene is TRBV4-1, the J gene TRBJ2-7; the D gene is possibly TRBD1 (6 bases). Germline V gene data show CDR1 as MGHRA and CDR2 as YSYEKL. Trimming took off 11 bases at V and 4 bases at J, with 21 bases between the two ends. The CDR3 spans 14 residues. Here the CDR3 reads CASRPNTGLYEQYF. CDR3 nucleotide sequence: TGCGCCTCCCGACCTAATACAGGGTTGTACGAGCAGTACTTC.

The rearrangement joins TRBV7-6 to TRBJ2-3, with D unresolved. Germline V CDR1 and CDR2: SGHVS, FNYEAQ. The CDR3 contains 13 residues. Trimming stripped 2 bases from V and 4 bases from J, with 7 bases between. The CDR3 DNA sequence: TGTGCCAGCAGCTTAAGCACCGCAGATACGCAGTATTTT. This codes for CASSLSTADTQYF.

Points on this clone: Other nucleotide sequences in the sample specify the same CDR3. Written as DNA, the CDR3 is TGTGCCAGCAGCCCGCGGGACCGCGATGGCTACACCTTC. It yields the protein CASSPRDRDGYTF. This chain uses TRBV7-2 with TRBJ1-2; maybe TRBD1 (5 bases). V gave up 5 bases and J gave up 6 bases, with 13 bases separating them. Germline V gives CDR1 SGHTA, CDR2 FQGNSA. The CDR3 extends over 13 amino acids. The full variable domain, with the rest looked up from reference TRBV7-2 and TRBJ1-2, is GAGVSQSPSNKVTEKGKDVELRCDPISGHTALYWYRQSLGQGLEFLIYFQGNSAPDKSGLPSDRFSAERTGGSVSTLTIQRTQQEDSAVYLCASSPRDRDGYTFGSGTRLTVV.

The CDR3 region is CASSEYFRGQGPYEQYF. Written as DNA, the CDR3 is TGTGCCAGCAGTGAATATTTCCGGGGCCAGGGGCCCTACGAGCAGTACTTC. V and J are TRBV25-1 and TRBJ2-7, with D possibly matching TRBD1 (6 bases). V gave up 0 bases and J gave up 2 bases, with 17 bases separating them. The CDR3 extends over 17 amino acids. Germline CDR1 and CDR2: MGHDK and SYGVNS.

V gene TRBV7-8 combines with J gene TRBJ2-7; 10 nucleotides line up with TRBD1. CDR1 and CDR2 from the germline V gene are SGHVS and FQNEAQ. The V gene end was trimmed by 0 bases and the J gene end by 3 bases; junction bases not matched to a gene: 2. The CDR3 is 15 residues long. As DNA, the CDR3 is TGTGCCAGCAGCTTAGCGGGACAGGGGTTCTACGAGCAGTACTTC. Its translation is CASSLAGQGFYEQYF.

The chain uses TRBV5-8 and TRBJ2-1; no firm D call. The CDR3 length is 15 residues. V was cut by 0 bases and J by 3 bases, with 10 bases left in between. The V gene's germline CDR1 is SGHTS and CDR2 YDEGEE. CDR3 loop: CASSLDRSDYNEQFF. The CDR3 DNA reads as TGTGCCAGCAGCTTGGATAGGAGTGACTACAATGAGCAGTTCTTC.

The sample holds one count of this clone. The chain has TRBV5-6 and TRBJ2-7; TRBD2 matches 11 bases. Germline-derived CDR1 and CDR2 are SGHDT and YYEEEE. The CDR3 extends over 16 amino acids. With 0 bases clipped from V and 7 bases from J, the junction kept 9 bases outside the gene matches. The CDR3 region is CASSLVVAGGPWEQYF. Written as DNA, the CDR3 is TGTGCCAGCAGCTTGGTGGTAGCGGGAGGGCCGTGGGAGCAGTACTTC. The entire variable domain, with the rest obtained from reference TRBV5-6 and TRBJ2-7, is as follows: DAGVTQSPTHLIKTRGQQVTLRCSPKSGHDTVSWYQQALGQGPQFIFQYYEEEERQRGNFPDRFSGHQFPNYSSELNVNALLLGDSALYLCASSLVVAGGPWEQYFGPGTRLTVT.

V is TRBV5-4 and J is TRBJ1-6, with D hard to call. Per germline, CDR1 SGHNT and CDR2 YYREEE (reference sequence). The CDR3 runs to 14 residues. Trimming removed 1 base from V and 10 bases from J, with 12 bases in between. The CDR3 nucleotides read TGTGCCAGCAGCTTGCGGGTCGCGGTGTCACCCCTCCACTTT. As protein: CASSLRVAVSPLHF.

V usage is TRBV10-3 and J usage is TRBJ2-3, with 7 bases matching TRBD2. The CDR3 covers 15 residues. CDR1 is ENHRY, CDR2 SYGVKD, per germline. V lost 3 bases to trimming and J lost 6 bases; unmatched junction nucleotides: 9. In nucleotides, the CDR3 is TGTGCCATCAGTGACGGTGGCGGGAGTACCGATACGCAGTATTTT. Its translation: CAISDGGGSTDTQYF.

The chain couples TRBV7-3 to TRBJ2-2, with D possibly TRBD2 on 5 matching bases. Germline V CDR1 and CDR2: SGHTA, FQGTGA. The CDR3 is made up of 13 amino acids. V gave up 5 bases and J gave up 10 bases, with 14 bases separating them. CDR3 residues: CASSLGRDEELFF. CDR3 nucleotides: TGTGCCAGCAGCCTAGGACGGGATGAGGAGCTGTTTTTT.